This is a list of T cell receptor beta chains from one sample in a study of T cell changes during pregnancy in multiple sclerosis. Some clones are missing from TCRdb's copy, which holds only in-frame ones; the method was immunoSEQ multiplex PCR. The sample gives about 77,000 clones, approximately 91% of which show up once; approximately 2% is in the top ten. The sequencing here drew on peripheral blood, taken before pregnancy. These receptors were collected from a female donor with multiple sclerosis, enrolled in a pregnancy study. The CDR3 runs from the conserved cysteine through the conserved F or W. Fields, in order: J gene, V gene, CDR3 protein.

>TRBJ1-6|TRBV19
CATKPSGVRSPLHF
>TRBJ2-1|TRBV6-1
CASSFGQNNEQFF
>TRBJ2-7|TRBV5-6
CASSLYRGYEQYF
>TRBJ1-1|TRBV2
CASSDRGYEAFF
>TRBJ2-3|TRBV4-1
CASSQGRAGDTDTQYF
>TRBJ1-1|TRBV4-1
CASSPPDRGNTEAFF
>TRBJ1-2|TRBV6-1
CASSVVRTDYGYTF
>TRBJ2-1|TRBV11-3
CASSLDHLKGNEQFF
>TRBJ2-7|TRBV10-3
CAIRTRVDEQYF
>TRBJ1-5|TRBV2
CASSESRGHQPQHF
>TRBJ1-5|TRBV10-1
CARLIGPGCRDGPNQPQHF
>TRBJ2-1|TRBV27
CASSWGPDNEQFF
>TRBJ2-3|TRBV5-4
CASSFTLADTQYF
>TRBJ2-2|TRBV6-6
CASSLGQGDTGELFF